The 13 T cell receptor beta chains reported below all come from one sample, sequenced in a study of T-cell reconstitution after alpha-beta-depleted transplantation in children. Unique molecular identifiers were used to barcode this TCRbeta library. TCRdb redid the calling of the PCR reads with MiXCR, one entry per CDR3 protein. The table lists a few hundred thousand distinct CDR3 sequences, more than 20% of them singletons, with roughly 5% in the top ten. The sequenced sample was PBMCs, mostly from graft donor cells, obtained 360 days after TCRalphabeta/CD19-depleted stem cell transplant. The source is a female patient aged 2-10 years who had a stem cell transplant for congenital amegakaryocytic thrombocytopenia, so the T cells may come from the graft donor.

This clonotype was observed a few times. The chain has TRBV5-1 and TRBJ2-5; 11 bases are shared with TRBD1. The CDR3 totals 19 residues. The trim removed 4 bases at V and 4 bases at J, leaving 18 bases unmatched. CDR1 is SGHRS, CDR2 YFSETQ, per germline. Here the CDR3 reads CASSKQPGQGVVIRETQYF. The CDR3 DNA is TGCGCCAGCAGCAAGCAACCGGGACAGGGGGTAGTGATTCGAGAGACCCAGTACTTC.

This clonotype was counted only a few times. The V gene is TRBV5-6, the J gene TRBJ2-1; 12 bases line up with TRBD1. Germline CDR1 is SGHDT and CDR2 is YYEEEE. The trim removed 0 bases at V and 6 bases at J, leaving 4 bases unmatched. The CDR3 sequence is 16 residues long. The CDR3 reads CASSLEGTGGFNEQFF. CDR3 bases: TGTGCCAGCAGCTTGGAAGGGACAGGGGGCTTCAATGAGCAGTTCTTC.

The rearrangement joins TRBV27 to TRBJ2-7, with a possible D match to TRBD2 (5 bases). The V end lost 8 bases, the J end lost 5 bases, and 25 bases lay between the germline ends. The V gene's germline CDR1 is MNHEY and CDR2 SMNVEV (reference sequence). The CDR3 sequence is 16 residues long. The CDR3, as DNA: TGTGCCAGCTCGCCCCTCCCGCGTTCGGGAAAGGACGAGCAGTACTTC. This encodes CASSPLPRSGKDEQYF.

This clonotype was counted a few times. The V and J genes are TRBV19 and TRBJ2-5; D unresolved. The CDR3 length is 12 residues. V was clipped by 8 bases and J by 3 bases, with 10 bases between them. Germline V gene sequence: CDR1 LNHDA, CDR2 SQIVND (reference sequence). CDR3 region: CASDDGKETQYF. In DNA form, the CDR3 reads TGTGCCAGTGACGACGGAAAAGAGACCCAGTACTTC.

The V call is TRBV4-1, the J call TRBJ2-7, with D possibly TRBD1 on 5 matching bases. In germline, CDR1 is MGHRA, CDR2 YSYEKL. The CDR3 is 15 amino acids. V dropped 4 bases and J dropped 1 base, with 14 bases sitting between them. The CDR3 loop reads CASSPRTRASYEQYF. The DNA of the CDR3 is TGCGCCAGCAGCCCCCGGACAAGGGCTTCCTACGAGCAGTACTTC.

This clonotype was detected only a few times. The chain is built from TRBV24-1 and TRBJ2-5, with 7 bases aligning to TRBD1. Germline assignment: CDR1 KGHDR and CDR2 SFDVKD. The CDR3 covers 14 residues. V was pared by 9 bases and J by 0 bases, with 6 bases of the junction left unmatched. CDR3 in DNA: TGTGCCACCCGGGACAGCCACAACCAAGAGACCCAGTACTTC. It is translated as CATRDSHNQETQYF.

V is TRBV6-5 and J is TRBJ1-3, with D possibly being TRBD1 (6 bases). The V end lost 2 bases, the J end lost 3 bases, and 8 bases lay between the germline ends. Looked up from germline, CDR1 is MNHEY and CDR2 is SVGAGI. This CDR3 is built from 14 residues. Written as DNA, the CDR3 is TGTGCCAGCAGTTACGGGACAAATGGAAACACCATATATTTT. It specifies CASSYGTNGNTIYF.

This clonotype was found a few times. The gene calls are TRBV2 and TRBJ1-1, with TRBD1 as a possible D gene (6 bases). Trimming took 6 bases from V and 5 from J, leaving 16 bases between them. The CDR3 sequence is 14 residues long. CDR1 is SNHLY, CDR2 FYNNEI, per germline. This chain's CDR3 is CASRPTQGSTEAFF. In nucleotides, the CDR3 is TGTGCCAGCAGACCGACACAGGGAAGTACTGAAGCTTTCTTT.

This chain links TRBV29-1 with TRBJ1-3, with D unclear. Germline V lookup: CDR1 SQVTM, CDR2 ANQGSEA. The length of the CDR3 is 14 residues. Trimming removed 7 bases at V and 0 bases at J, with 13 bases between. Here the CDR3 reads CSALGSFSGNTIYF. The CDR3, as DNA: TGCAGCGCGCTAGGGTCCTTCTCTGGAAACACCATATATTTT.

This clonotype has a handful of counts. The chain carries TRBV12-3 or TRBV12-4 and TRBJ1-5; TRBD1 aligns across 7 bases. The CDR3 runs to 14 residues. J gave up 6 bases and V 4 bases, and 6 bases lay outside the gene matches. Written as DNA, the CDR3 is TGTGCCAGCAGTTCAGGGGGTCGGAGTCAGCCCCAGCATTTT. It yields the protein CASSSGGRSQPQHF.

The chain recombines TRBV10-2 with TRBJ1-5; D unclear. CDR3 length equals 17 residues. Germline CDR1 and CDR2: WSHSY and SAAADI. The V end lost 4 bases, the J end lost 7 bases, and 23 bases lay between the germline ends. The CDR3 coding sequence is TGCGCCAGCAGTGGTGCAACATGGGCGGGCGAAGGGCAGCCCCAGCATTTT. Protein product: CASSGATWAGEGQPQHF.

This chain joins TRBV11-1 and TRBJ1-4; maybe TRBD1 (6 bases). CDR1 SGHAT and CDR2 FQDESV come from the germline V gene (reference sequence). The CDR3 sequence is 14 residues long. V dropped 5 bases and J dropped 6 bases, with 13 bases sitting between them. CDR3: CASSRDRTHEKLFF. CDR3 in DNA: TGTGCCAGCAGCCGAGACAGGACCCATGAAAAACTGTTTTTT.

The sample holds many counts of this clonotype. The chain joins TRBV29-1 to TRBJ2-3, with 9 nucleotides matching TRBD1. Unmatched junction bases numbered 10, after V lost 5 bases and J lost 1 base. The CDR3 is made up of 16 amino acids. The germline CDR1 and CDR2 sequences are SQVTM and ANQGSEA. The CDR3 coding sequence is TGCAGCGTTCTCACCGCCCGGACAGGGGGCACAGATACGCAGTATTTT. Protein: CSVLTARTGGTDTQYF.